This T cell receptor beta chain was profiled in a study of blood T cells in healthy people across ages (dated by TCRdb to about 2015). About the investigation overall: In model experiments, template switching captured about one uniquely barcoded TCR beta cDNA molecule for every two T cells. The study measured age-related changes in TCR beta repertoire diversity using deep sequencing normalized with unique cDNA molecular identifiers. Four age groups were formed from the donors: young (average approximately 17 years), middle-aged (approximately 41), aged (around 68) and long-lived (around 80). To avoid experimental bias, donors of different ages were spread randomly across the sequencing lanes. Two additional independent replicas of 1 million unique cDNA reads from the same blood draw were analyzed for two donors (one aged 18 to 29 and one aged 80 or older). Study-level results and caveats: Total diversity estimates from one million sequenced T cells were considered lower bounds and underestimates. Since profiling was done on bulk unsorted PBMCs, naive and antigen-experienced compartments could not be conclusively compared. Observed TCR beta diversity per million T cells fell roughly linearly with age, and a significant reduction was already apparent by age around 39. The percentage of naive T cells measured by flow cytometry correlated strongly with observed TCR beta diversity. Compared with the aged group, the long-lived group had more naive CD4+ T cells, fewer expanded clones and increased TCR diversity, suggesting age selection. The CMV infection status of donors was not known, potentially confounding age-related changes in expanded clonotypes.

The CDR3 has 15 amino acids, counting the end cysteine and phenylalanine. Left in the record is the CDR3 DNA by itself, 45 bases read in frame from the first base. Based on the germline V gene (reference sequence), the CDR1 and CDR2 sequences are DFQATT and SNEGSKA. For this chain, trimming is 5 bases at the V end and 1 base at the J end, and the number of junction bases without a gene match is 7. The library was produced with 5' RACE. The data were produced on an Illumina HiSeq 2500. A second roughly 6 to 12 cycle PCR used a sample-barcoded 5' primer and a J-beta primer mix. A unique molecular identifier was introduced onto each TCR beta cDNA molecule by a template-switch 5' adaptor carrying 12 random nucleotides. Each sample yielded at least 2.5 million CDR3-containing paired-end reads. All of the RNA was converted into first-strand cDNA using the Mint cDNA synthesis kit, with a TRBC-specific oligonucleotide serving as the primer. Following uracil-DNA glycosylase treatment, a first 18-cycle PCR with universal primers M1SS and BC2_uni_R was performed on all cDNA. As for the authors' bioinformatics: For normalization, 1 million high-quality reads, each with a distinct molecular identifier, were randomly selected from each sample. Instead of being binned into consensus sequences, reads with shared molecular identifiers were discarded. CDR3 identification, clonotype clustering and error correction used MiTCR with a Q25 quality threshold and the strictest error-elimination algorithm. A nonparametric unseen species model with Euler transformation was used to estimate a lower bound on total TCR beta diversity. TCRdb trimmed the raw reads at Q25, called clones with MiXCR and kept productive beta chains. CDR3 protein sequences are deduplicated, and each keeps its most common genes and DNA. The V and J calls come from TCRdb's annotation, not from the publication. The sample table records around 650,000 distinct CDR3 sequences; approximately 40% of these occur just once. The ten largest clones represent around 30% of the sample.

Donors were approximately 42 systemically healthy Caucasian individuals from Russia aged about 6 to 100 years. Each donor gave ten milliliters of peripheral blood, collected into EDTA-treated Vacutainer tubes. Ficoll-Paque density-gradient centrifugation was used to isolate PBMCs, with at least 6.5 million per sample. Trizol reagent was used to extract total RNA from the PBMCs, yielding at least 6 micrograms per sample. For every donor, flow cytometry on a PBMC aliquot measured the percentage of naive CD45RAhigh/CD27high T cells. As to this clonotype: This receptor's antigen is unknown. No base quality values were provided; no much bigger clone lies one nucleotide off.

The sequence links TRBV20-1 to TRBJ2-1, and 8 junction bases match TRBD1. The sequenced sample was blood. The TCR was taken from an elderly man in good health. The CDR3 protein: CSAQAGTGSYNEQFF. The DNA sequence is TGCAGTGCTCAAGCCGGGACAGGATCCTACAATGAGCAGTTCTTC.